This TCR beta chain was recovered during a study of blood T cell repertoires in COVID-19 (dated by TCRdb to about 2020). Regarding the complete study: Collaborator samples came from the United States, Italy and Spain and covered acute and convalescent phases of COVID-19. The prospective study material was composed of cDNA or gDNA derived from T cells, B-cell-depleted T cells, or PBMCs. Subjects who had been exposed to COVID-19, were actively infected with it, or had recovered from it provided the deeply sampled blood TCRbeta repertoires that made up the dataset. The repertoires were released in a freely available public database intended as a resource for research on the immune response to SARS-CoV-2. Samples were obtained from the ongoing ImmuneRACE study (first 160 participants) and from some 1,200 subjects provided by 6 global collaborators. The sample metadata nearly always contained a de-identified subject ID, COVID-19 status, age in years and sex. Where available, HLA class I and class II types were taken from metadata supplied by the sample provider and were not determined by assay-based typing. General conclusions and limits of the study: The amount of clinical and demographic metadata varied by source and participant and was provided uncurated.

A few counts support this clone. There is no known antigen for this receptor. Base qualities are not recorded, but no much larger clone differs from it by a single base. The immunoSEQ Assay, a bias-controlled multiplex PCR, was used to amplify TCRbeta CDR3 regions from genomic DNA. On the authors' methods: The number of nucleated cells in each sample was estimated by amplification of reference gene primers within the assay. To quantify the absolute abundance of each unique TCRbeta CDR3 rearrangement, sequence reads were collapsed and filtered. For each sample, productive Simpson clonality was calculated as the square root of Simpson's diversity index across productive rearrangements. The immuneACCESS repertoire file appears here via TCRdb, limited to in-frame rearrangements. These files lack a portion of the clones; in checked studies, under half of the deficit traces to unresolved V genes, and the cause of the others is not known. Clone size and V and J calls were adopted from that table, with D and trimming inferred from the DNA. The sample table lists hundreds of thousands of clones, around 88% of them with a count of one. The ten largest clones capture roughly 8% of the sample.

The collaborating institutions used their own protocols to collect whole blood in K2EDTA tubes. For TCRbeta analysis, collaborators shipped samples in one of three forms: frozen whole blood, isolated PBMCs, or DNA extracted from either of those sample types. The cysteine opens and the phenylalanine closes a CDR3 of 13 amino acids. The entry retains the CDR3 DNA only, 39 bases that are in frame from base 1. V and J lose 3 bases and 5 bases, and a span of 10 bases separates them. CDR1 LGHDT and CDR2 YNNKEL were looked up in the germline V gene (reference sequence). The V gene is TRBV3-1 (or the pseudogene TRBV3-2) and the J gene is TRBJ1-2; the D gene cannot be resolved reliably. The receptor comes from a woman aged 45-65 years with acute or convalescent COVID-19. Sequencing input: peripheral blood. The CDR3 amino acid sequence is: CASSHRSPYGYTF. The DNA is TGTGCCAGCAGCCATCGCAGTCCATATGGCTACACCTTC.